The sequence of this TCR beta chain was determined in a study of control samples from healthy donors and cancer patients. V trimming: 0 bases; J trimming: 4 bases; junction bases outside the gene matches: 1. Looked up from germline, CDR1 is SGHNT and CDR2 is YYREEE (reference sequence). This CDR3 spans 14 amino acids. The repertoire was sequenced with immunoSEQ multiplex PCR; TCRdb's copy has only in-frame clones and lacks some. Here the sample spans some 100,000 clones, around 89% being singletons. The sequencing input was blood. The chain employs TRBV5-4 and TRBJ2-4; TRBD2 aligns across 7 bases. The clonotype was recovered from a woman aged 50 to 65 in good health. CDR3 amino acids: CASSLAGLKNIQYF. The CDR3 DNA sequence: TGTGCCAGCAGCTTGGCGGGACTAAAAAACATTCAGTACTTC.